The sequence of this TCR beta chain was determined in a study of Graves' ophthalmopathy and Graves' hyperthyroidism. Only a few counts were recorded for this clonotype. Its antigen remains unknown. Whole-study findings and limits: Blood repertoires reportedly contained most expanded thyroid clonotypes above 0.001 frequency.

Amplified material comprised TCR beta CDR3 regions derived from RNA transcripts. First-round RT-PCR relied on HTBI primers, and a second-round multiplex PCR came next. TCRdb independently ran MiXCR on the multiplex PCR reads; one entry per CDR3 protein. The table includes 400,000 to 500,000 distinct CDR3 sequences, 20% to 25% detected once. Trimming took off 4 bases at V and 6 bases at J, with 15 bases between the two ends. The CDR3 consists of 13 residues. The germline gives CDR1 GTSNPN, CDR2 SVGIG (reference sequence). Certain patients were not enrolled. These were patients with other autoimmune diseases, uncontrolled infections, pregnancy or lactation.

The rearrangement links TRBV30 to TRBJ1-1; D call uncertain. Material: peripheral blood. This receptor was obtained from a woman between 18 and 29 years old with stable Graves' hyperthyroidism. The DNA of the CDR3 is TGTGCCTGGAATGGGGATCCAGGATCTGAAGCTTTCTTT. Protein sequence: CAWNGDPGSEAFF.